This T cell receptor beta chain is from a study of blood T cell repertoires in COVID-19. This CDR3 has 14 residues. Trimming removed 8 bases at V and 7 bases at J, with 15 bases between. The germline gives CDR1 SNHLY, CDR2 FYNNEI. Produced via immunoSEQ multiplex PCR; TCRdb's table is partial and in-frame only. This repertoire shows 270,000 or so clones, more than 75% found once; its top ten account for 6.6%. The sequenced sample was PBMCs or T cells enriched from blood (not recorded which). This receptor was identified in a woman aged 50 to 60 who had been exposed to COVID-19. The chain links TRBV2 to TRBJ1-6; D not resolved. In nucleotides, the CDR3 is TGTGCCAGCTCACCAACGCGGGAGAATTCACCCCTCCACTTT. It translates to CASSPTRENSPLHF. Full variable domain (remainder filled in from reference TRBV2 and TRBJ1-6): EPEVTQTPSHQVTQMGQEVILRCVPISNHLYFYWYRQILGQKVEFLVSFYNNEISEKSEIFDDQFSVERPDGSNFTLKIRSTKLEDSAMYFCASSPTRENSPLHFGNGTRLTVT.